This entry lists 29 T cell receptor beta chains sequenced from one sample in a study of cytomegalovirus exposure and HLA in healthy donors. Both 60 Vbeta primers and 13 Jbeta primers went into the PCR. The method was immunoSEQ multiplex PCR; TCRdb's version includes in-frame clones alone and lacks a portion of them. The profile shows over 150,000 clones, just under 75% of them singletons. The source material was PBMCs. The receptor source for this set is a woman aged 25 to 39 in good health and CMV-seropositive.

The CDR3, as DNA: TGTGCCAGTAGTATAGATCGGGGGACTGGCTACACCTTC. As protein: CASSIDRGTGYTF. This rearrangement joins TRBV19 to TRBJ1-2; tentatively, D is TRBD1 (5 bases). The V and J ends lost 0 bases and 7 bases respectively, with 9 bases between them. The germline gives CDR1 LNHDA, CDR2 SQIVND (reference sequence). The length of the CDR3 is 13 residues.

The chain recombines TRBV20-1 with TRBJ2-1; the D is unclear. The CDR3 covers 10 residues. V shed 3 bases and J shed 12 bases, with 9 bases lying between them. Germline values: CDR1 DFQATT, CDR2 SNEGSKA (reference sequence). The chain's CDR3 is CSASFGGQFF. CDR3 nucleotide sequence: TGCAGTGCTAGTTTCGGTGGGCAGTTCTTC.

This chain uses TRBV27 with TRBJ1-5; D is unclear. Germline values: CDR1 MNHEY, CDR2 SMNVEV (reference sequence). V shed 7 bases and J shed 0 bases, with 19 bases lying between them. The CDR3 sequence is 17 residues long. CDR3 residues: CASMATTTYNSNQPQHF. The CDR3 coding sequence is TGTGCCAGCATGGCAACTACTACTTACAATAGCAATCAGCCCCAGCATTTT.

This CDR3 is CASRRLAGVSTGELFF. DNA of the CDR3: TGTGCCAGCAGACGACTAGCGGGAGTCTCCACCGGGGAGCTGTTTTTT. This chain uses TRBV7-6 with TRBJ2-2; TRBD2 agrees at 12 bases. Germline CDR1 SGHVS, CDR2 FNYEAQ. Trimming removed 6 bases from V and 4 bases from J; junction bases left unmatched: 6. The CDR3 has 16 residues.

This clone came up a few times. The rearrangement joins TRBV27 to TRBJ2-1, with D possibly matching TRBD2 (6 bases). The CDR3 is 12 residues long. V lost 1 base, J lost 9 bases, and 7 bases lay in between. Germline CDR1 MNHEY, CDR2 SMNVEV (reference sequence). CDR3 loop: CASSLLGGEQFF. CDR3 in DNA: TGTGCCAGCAGTTTATTGGGGGGTGAGCAGTTCTTC.

A remark on this clone: The sample has other DNA sequences that encode this CDR3 too. The chain carries TRBV5-1 and TRBJ2-7; D remains unclear. The CDR3 is 13 residues long. Trimming took 1 base from V and 1 from J, leaving 6 bases between them. The germline V gene encodes CDR1 SGHRS and CDR2 YFSETQ. The CDR3 DNA follows: TGCGCCAGCAGCTTGTCTAATTCCTACGAGCAGTACTTC. It encodes CASSLSNSYEQYF. Filled out from reference TRBV5-1 and TRBJ2-7, the complete variable domain reads KAGVTQTPRYLIKTRGQQVTLSCSPISGHRSVSWYQQTPGQGLQFLFEYFSETQRNKGNFPGRFSGRQFSNSRSEMNVSTLELGDSALYLCASSLSNSYEQYFGPGTRLTVT.

This chain connects TRBV5-5 to TRBJ1-5; D call uncertain. Germline assignment: CDR1 SGHKS and CDR2 YYEKEE (reference sequence). The CDR3 is made up of 15 amino acids. The V end lost 0 bases, the J end lost 7 bases, and 14 bases lay between the germline ends. The chain's CDR3 is CASSLGGLPPQPQHF. As DNA, the CDR3 is TGTGCCAGCAGCTTGGGAGGGTTGCCTCCCCAGCCCCAGCATTTT.

V and J are TRBV5-4 and TRBJ2-1, with 10 bases lining up with TRBD2. V gave up 4 bases and J gave up 8 bases; unmatched junction bases: 3. The CDR3 is 13 amino acids. CDR1 is SGHNT and CDR2 is YYREEE in the germline V gene (reference sequence). CDR3 DNA: TGTGCCAGCAGCGGGAGCGGGAGGGATGAGCAGTTCTTC. Translation: CASSGSGRDEQFF.

This sequence joins TRBV7-2 and TRBJ2-5, with D unclear. The J call may be wrong; the DNA end is better matched by TRBJ2-7. CDR3 length equals 14 residues. Germline CDR1 SGHTA, CDR2 FQGNSA. DNA of the CDR3: TGTGCCAGCAGCCCTTACAGAGATTCCTACGAGCAGTACTTC. It yields the protein CASSPYRDSYEQYF.

On this clone itself: Other DNA sequences in the sample encode the same CDR3. This sequence joins TRBV5-6 and TRBJ2-3, with 12 bases aligning to TRBD2. Germline assignment: CDR1 SGHDT and CDR2 YYEEEE. V shed 3 bases and J 3 bases; nucleotides not matched to a gene: 11. The CDR3 is made up of 18 amino acids. In DNA form, the CDR3 reads TGTGCCAGCAGCTGGGCGACTAGCGGGAGTGTAAGGACAGATACGCAGTATTTT. It is translated as CASSWATSGSVRTDTQYF.

The chain joins TRBV27 to TRBJ2-1; D gene unclear. The length of the CDR3 is 11 residues. Trimming pared 2 bases from V and 7 bases from J, leaving 3 bases between. The germline gives CDR1 MNHEY, CDR2 SMNVEV (reference sequence). Here the CDR3 reads CASSLRNEQFF. The CDR3 DNA sequence: TGTGCCAGCAGTTTACGGAATGAGCAGTTCTTC.

This clone was detected a few times. The rearrangement joins TRBV2 to TRBJ2-2, with D perhaps matching TRBD2 (6 bases). This CDR3 contains 15 residues. Trimming took off 8 bases at V and 0 bases at J, with 13 bases between the two ends. Germline CDR1 is SNHLY and CDR2 is FYNNEI. The CDR3 DNA sequence: TGTGCCAGCCGAAATAGCGGCACGAACACCGGGGAGCTGTTTTTT. It encodes CASRNSGTNTGELFF.

This chain joins TRBV2 and TRBJ2-2, with TRBD2 matching over 9 bases. The CDR3 is 15 amino acids. The J segment lost 1 base and the V segment lost 7 bases, leaving 4 bases of the junction unmatched. Germline V gene data show CDR1 as SNHLY and CDR2 as FYNNEI. Written as DNA, the CDR3 is TGTGCCAGCATTATTAGCGGGGGGAACACCGGGGAGCTGTTTTTT. Translated: CASIISGGNTGELFF.

The sample holds one count of this clone. The rearrangement links TRBV18 to TRBJ1-2; D uncertain. Trimming shortened V by 3 bases and J by 0 bases, and 14 bases separated the two germline ends. CDR1 KGHSH and CDR2 LQKENI come from the germline V gene. This CDR3 contains 16 residues. The CDR3 sequence is CASSPAGTSTNYGYTF. The CDR3 nucleotides are TGTGCCAGCTCACCGGCGGGAACTTCCACTAACTATGGCTACACCTTC.

The rearrangement uses TRBV7-9 and TRBJ2-3; D not resolved. This CDR3 has 15 residues. Germline assignment: CDR1 SEHNR and CDR2 FQNEAQ (reference sequence). V lost 2 bases, J lost 2 bases, and 11 bases lay in between. CDR3 sequence: CASSLRQSPTDTQYF. In DNA form, the CDR3 reads TGTGCCAGCAGCTTAAGACAATCACCCACAGATACGCAGTATTTT. Full variable domain (remainder filled in from reference TRBV7-9 and TRBJ2-3): DTGVSQNPRHKITKRGQNVTFRCDPISEHNRLYWYRQTLGQGPEFLTYFQNEAQLEKSRLLSDRFSAERPKGSFSTLEIQRTEQGDSAMYLCASSLRQSPTDTQYFGPGTRLTVL.

The gene calls are TRBV5-1 and TRBJ2-1; D is undetermined. This CDR3 is built from 15 residues. Trimming pared 6 bases from V and 2 bases from J, leaving 15 bases between. CDR1 is SGHRS, CDR2 YFSETQ, per germline. Written as DNA, the CDR3 is TGCGCCAGCACCTTCGGATTAGACACCTACAATGAGCAGTTCTTC. This codes for CASTFGLDTYNEQFF. Drawing the rest from reference TRBV5-1 and TRBJ2-1, the complete variable domain is KAGVTQTPRYLIKTRGQQVTLSCSPISGHRSVSWYQQTPGQGLQFLFEYFSETQRNKGNFPGRFSGRQFSNSRSEMNVSTLELGDSALYLCASTFGLDTYNEQFFGPGTRLTVL.

This clone appeared a single time. The chain uses TRBV19 and TRBJ2-6, with unresolved D. V gave up 2 bases and J gave up 3 bases, with 8 bases separating them. Germline CDR1 LNHDA, CDR2 SQIVND (reference sequence). The CDR3 consists of 15 residues. The CDR3 loop reads CASSIMSGGANVLTF. The CDR3 bases are TGTGCCAGTAGTATAATGTCGGGTGGGGCCAACGTCCTGACTTTC.

This chain connects TRBV7-9 to TRBJ2-7; 8 bases map to TRBD2. CDR1 and CDR2 (germline): SEHNR, FQNEAQ (reference sequence). V was clipped by 3 bases and J by 4 bases; unmatched bases: 8. CDR3 length: 15 residues. This CDR3 is CASSFPAGVGYEQYF. The CDR3 bases are TGTGCCAGCAGCTTCCCAGCGGGAGTCGGGTACGAGCAGTACTTC.

The chain carries TRBV10-3 and TRBJ1-5, with D possibly TRBD1 on 6 matching bases. Germline CDR1 and CDR2: ENHRY and SYGVKD. V shed 6 bases and J shed 1 base, with 13 bases lying between them. This CDR3 has 15 amino acids. CDR3 sequence reads: CAISGAGVSNQPQHF. The CDR3 bases are TGTGCCATCAGCGGGGCAGGGGTAAGCAATCAGCCCCAGCATTTT.

The chain joins TRBV7-7 to TRBJ2-5; 9 bases are a match to TRBD1. The DNA end lines up better with TRBJ2-7; the J call may be wrong. The CDR3 totals 13 residues. Germline V gene sequence: CDR1 SSHAT, CDR2 FNYEAQ (reference sequence). The CDR3 here is CASSLGDRDEQYF. CDR3 sequence (DNA): TGTGCCAGCAGCTTAGGGGACAGGGACGAGCAGTACTTC.

This chain uses TRBV9 with TRBJ2-7, with D unclear. The V end lost 0 bases, the J end lost 9 bases, and 10 bases lay between the germline ends. Germline CDR1 and CDR2: SGDLS and YYNGEE. The CDR3 covers 12 residues. The CDR3 protein is CASSVGASRQYF. CDR3 DNA: TGTGCCAGCAGCGTAGGTGCTAGTCGGCAGTACTTC.

This sequence joins TRBV21-1 and TRBJ1-5; the table's D call, TRBD1, was not checked against the DNA. TRBV21-1 represents a pseudogene. There are 14 residues in the CDR3. The CDR3 nucleotides read TGTGCCAGCACCGATACAGGCTTAATCGGCCCCCAGCATTTT. This codes for CASTDTGLIGPQHF.

The chain joins TRBV27 to TRBJ1-2, with no clear D. The CDR3 covers 13 residues. CDR1 is MNHEY, CDR2 SMNVEV, per germline (reference sequence). The germline V and J ends were trimmed by 6 bases and 3 bases, with 11 bases remaining between them. This chain's CDR3 is CASRSEIDYGYTF. CDR3 bases: TGTGCCAGCAGATCGGAGATTGACTATGGCTACACCTTC.

A word on this clone: At one end the junction does not follow the germline gene, possibly because of a read error. CDR3 DNA: TGCGTCAGCAGCTTACGTCCAGGGTTGTACACTGAAGCTTTCTTT. This sequence encodes CVSSLRPGLYTEAFF. The chain employs TRBV5-1 and TRBJ1-1; possible D gene TRBD1, 5 bases. Germline CDR1 SGHRS, CDR2 YFSETQ. The CDR3 extends over 15 amino acids.

J is TRBJ2-3 and V is TRBV6-5; 12 positions match TRBD2. J was trimmed by 6 bases and V by 6 bases; bases with no gene match: 7. CDR1 and CDR2 from the germline V gene are MNHEY and SVGAGI. The CDR3 consists of 15 residues. The CDR3 spells CASSQGLAGSDTQYF. Here the CDR3 DNA reads TGTGCCAGCAGCCAGGGACTAGCGGGTTCCGATACGCAGTATTTT.

The CDR3 coding sequence is TGTGCCAGCAGTCTGACGGGAGCTGAGCAGTTCTTC. This translates into CASSLTGAEQFF. The chain has TRBV6-5 and TRBJ2-1; TRBD2 is a possible D gene (6 bases). This CDR3 spans 12 amino acids. Germline CDR1 and CDR2: MNHEY and SVGAGI. V lost 5 bases and J 9 bases, leaving 11 bases between the germline ends.

On this clone itself: Other DNA sequences in this sample translate to the same CDR3. CDR3 protein: CSVAGGYNEQFF. CDR3 sequence (DNA): TGCAGCGTTGCGGGGGGGTACAATGAGCAGTTCTTC. The chain employs TRBV29-1 and TRBJ2-1, with TRBD2 matching 8 bases. In germline, CDR1 is SQVTM, CDR2 ANQGSEA. With V trimmed by 4 bases and J by 4 bases, 0 bases remained unmatched. The CDR3 length is 12 residues.

The chain uses TRBV5-1 and TRBJ2-2, with TRBD1 matching over 9 bases. The CDR3 extends over 14 amino acids. V shed 4 bases and J 3 bases; nucleotides not matched to a gene: 1. Germline V CDR1 and CDR2: SGHRS, YFSETQ. The CDR3 DNA reads TGCGCCAGCAGCGGGACAGGGCACACCGGGGAGCTGTTTTTT. Its protein product is CASSGTGHTGELFF.

This clone was picked up one time. This chain uses TRBV7-9 with TRBJ1-6; a possible D gene is TRBD1 (6 bases). The germline V gene encodes CDR1 SEHNR and CDR2 FQNEAQ (reference sequence). The CDR3 has 13 amino acids. Trimming removed 0 bases from V and 11 bases from J, with 8 bases in between. Written as DNA, the CDR3 is TGTGCCAGCAGCTTAGCGCAGGGGACACCCCTCCACTTT. Amino acid sequence: CASSLAQGTPLHF. Full variable domain (outside the CDR3, taken from reference TRBV7-9 and TRBJ1-6): DTGVSQNPRHKITKRGQNVTFRCDPISEHNRLYWYRQTLGQGPEFLTYFQNEAQLEKSRLLSDRFSAERPKGSFSTLEIQRTEQGDSAMYLCASSLAQGTPLHFGNGTRLTVT.